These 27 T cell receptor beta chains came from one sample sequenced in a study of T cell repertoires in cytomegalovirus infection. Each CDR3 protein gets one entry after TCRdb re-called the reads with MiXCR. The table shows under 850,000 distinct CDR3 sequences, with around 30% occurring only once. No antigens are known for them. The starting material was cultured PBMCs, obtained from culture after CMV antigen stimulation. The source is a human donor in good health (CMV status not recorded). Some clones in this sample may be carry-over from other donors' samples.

CDR3 nucleotide sequence: TGCAGTGCTGGGGTCGCCCCGGCTTACACAGATACGCAGTATTTT. Translating gives CSAGVAPAYTDTQYF. This chain joins TRBV20-1 and TRBJ2-3; no reliable D call. CDR1 and CDR2 from the germline V gene are DFQATT and SNEGSKA (reference sequence). Trimming took off 5 bases at V and 2 bases at J, with 17 bases between the two ends. CDR3 length: 15 amino acids.

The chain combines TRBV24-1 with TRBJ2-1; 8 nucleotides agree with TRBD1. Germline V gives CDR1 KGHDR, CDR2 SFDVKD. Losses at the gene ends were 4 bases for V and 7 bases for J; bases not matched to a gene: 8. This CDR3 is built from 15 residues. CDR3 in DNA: TGTGCCACCAGTGACTCCCAGGGGGCGAAGAATGAGCAGTTCTTC. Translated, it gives CATSDSQGAKNEQFF.

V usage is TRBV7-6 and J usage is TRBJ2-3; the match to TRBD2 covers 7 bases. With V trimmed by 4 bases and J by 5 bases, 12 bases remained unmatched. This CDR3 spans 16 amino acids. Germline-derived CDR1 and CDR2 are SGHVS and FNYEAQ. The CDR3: CASSWVAAGEKDTQYF. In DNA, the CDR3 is TGTGCCAGCAGCTGGGTCGCGGCGGGAGAAAAAGATACGCAGTATTTT.

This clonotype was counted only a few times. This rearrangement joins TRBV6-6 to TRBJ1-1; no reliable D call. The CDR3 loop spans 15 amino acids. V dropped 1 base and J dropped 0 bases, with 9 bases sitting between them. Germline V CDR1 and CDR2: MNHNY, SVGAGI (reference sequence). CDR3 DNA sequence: TGTGCCAGCAGTTACTTAGCAGACCTGAACACTGAAGCTTTCTTT. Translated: CASSYLADLNTEAFF.

CDR3 protein: CSAAGYQDTQYF. The CDR3 DNA is TGCAGTGCTGCCGGGTATCAAGATACGCAGTATTTT. The rearrangement joins TRBV20-1 to TRBJ2-3; D call uncertain. Trimming shortened V by 5 bases and J by 5 bases, and 11 bases separated the two germline ends. The CDR3 totals 12 residues. Looked up from germline, CDR1 is DFQATT and CDR2 is SNEGSKA (reference sequence).

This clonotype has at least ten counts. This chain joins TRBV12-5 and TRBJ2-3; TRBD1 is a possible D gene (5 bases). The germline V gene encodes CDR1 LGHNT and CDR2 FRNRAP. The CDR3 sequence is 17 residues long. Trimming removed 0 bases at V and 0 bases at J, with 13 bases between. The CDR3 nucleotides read TGTGCTAGTGGTTTGGTAGGGGCCGAGATTAGCACAGATACGCAGTATTTT. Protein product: CASGLVGAEISTDTQYF.

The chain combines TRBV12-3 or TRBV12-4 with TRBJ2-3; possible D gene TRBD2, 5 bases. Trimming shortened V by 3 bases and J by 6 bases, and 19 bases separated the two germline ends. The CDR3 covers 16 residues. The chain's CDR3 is CASSFDSGVLLDTQYF. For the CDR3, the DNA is TGTGCCAGCAGTTTTGACTCCGGGGTCCTGCTGGATACGCAGTATTTT.

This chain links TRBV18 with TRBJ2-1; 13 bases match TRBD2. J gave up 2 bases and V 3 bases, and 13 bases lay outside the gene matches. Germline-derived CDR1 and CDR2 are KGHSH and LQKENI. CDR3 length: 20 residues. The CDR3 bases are TGTGCCAGCTCACCCCCTACCGGGACTAGCGGGATTCAGCCCTACAATGAGCAGTTCTTC. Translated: CASSPPTGTSGIQPYNEQFF.

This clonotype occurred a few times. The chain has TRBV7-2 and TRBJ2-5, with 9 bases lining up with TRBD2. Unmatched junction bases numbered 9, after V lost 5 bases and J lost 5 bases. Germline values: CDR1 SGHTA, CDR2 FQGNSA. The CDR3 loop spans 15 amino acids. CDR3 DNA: TGTGCCAGCAGCCTAGGGGGGACTAGCTATGAGACCCAGTACTTC. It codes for CASSLGGTSYETQYF.

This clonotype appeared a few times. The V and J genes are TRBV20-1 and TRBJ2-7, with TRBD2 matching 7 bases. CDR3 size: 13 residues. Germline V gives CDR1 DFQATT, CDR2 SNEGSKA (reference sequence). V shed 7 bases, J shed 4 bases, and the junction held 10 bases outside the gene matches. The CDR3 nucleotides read TGCAGTGGGTCGGGGCTAGCGGTTTACGAGCAGTACTTC. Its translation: CSGSGLAVYEQYF.

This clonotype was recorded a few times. This CDR3 is CASSLYSGTDTQYF. The CDR3 DNA follows: TGTGCCAGCAGTTTATACAGTGGCACAGATACGCAGTATTTT. The chain uses TRBV12-3 or TRBV12-4 and TRBJ2-3; no clear D. CDR3 length equals 14 residues. Between the trimmed V and J ends, which lost 2 bases and 1 base, there was a span of 7 bases.

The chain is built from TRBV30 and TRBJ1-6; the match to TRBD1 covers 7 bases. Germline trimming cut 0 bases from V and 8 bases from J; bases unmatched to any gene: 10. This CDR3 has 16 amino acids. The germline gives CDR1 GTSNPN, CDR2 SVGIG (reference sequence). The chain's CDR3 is CAWSVLGQVWDSPLHF. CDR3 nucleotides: TGTGCCTGGAGTGTACTTGGACAGGTTTGGGATTCACCCCTCCACTTT.

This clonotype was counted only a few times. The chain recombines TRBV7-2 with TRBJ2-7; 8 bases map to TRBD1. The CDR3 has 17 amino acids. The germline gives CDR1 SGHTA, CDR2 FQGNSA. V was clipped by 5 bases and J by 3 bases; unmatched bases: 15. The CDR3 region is CASSLRTSGGPLYEQYF. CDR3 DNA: TGTGCCAGCAGCCTAAGAACCTCAGGGGGCCCCCTCTACGAGCAGTACTTC. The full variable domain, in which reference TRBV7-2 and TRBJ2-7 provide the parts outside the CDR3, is GAGVSQSPSNKVTEKGKDVELRCDPISGHTALYWYRQSLGQGLEFLIYFQGNSAPDKSGLPSDRFSAERTGGSVSTLTIQRTQQEDSAVYLCASSLRTSGGPLYEQYFGPGTRLTVT.

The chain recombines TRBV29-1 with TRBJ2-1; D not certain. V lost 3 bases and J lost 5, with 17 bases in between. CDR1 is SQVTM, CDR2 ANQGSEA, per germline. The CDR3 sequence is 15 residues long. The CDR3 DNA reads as TGCAGCGTTGAGCCCGGAAAAATCCGAAACAATGAGCAGTTCTTC. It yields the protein CSVEPGKIRNNEQFF.

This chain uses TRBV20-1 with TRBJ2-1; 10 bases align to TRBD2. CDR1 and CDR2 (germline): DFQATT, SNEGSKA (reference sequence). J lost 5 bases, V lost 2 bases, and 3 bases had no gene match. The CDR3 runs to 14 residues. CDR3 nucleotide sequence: TGCAGTGCTAGACGGACTAGCGGAAACAATGAGCAGTTCTTC. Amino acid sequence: CSARRTSGNNEQFF.

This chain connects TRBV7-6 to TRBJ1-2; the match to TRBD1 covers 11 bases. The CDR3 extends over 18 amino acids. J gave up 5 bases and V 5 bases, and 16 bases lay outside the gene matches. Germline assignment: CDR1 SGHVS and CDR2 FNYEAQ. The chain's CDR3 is CASSLESRKDRGLYGYTF. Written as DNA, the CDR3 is TGTGCCAGCAGCCTCGAATCCCGAAAGGACAGGGGGCTGTATGGCTACACCTTC. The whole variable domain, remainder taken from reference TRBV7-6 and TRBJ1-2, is GAGVSQSPRYKVTKRGQDVALRCDPISGHVSLYWYRQALGQGPEFLTYFNYEAQQDKSGLPNDRFSAERPEGSISTLTIQRTEQRDSAMYRCASSLESRKDRGLYGYTFGSGTRLTVV.

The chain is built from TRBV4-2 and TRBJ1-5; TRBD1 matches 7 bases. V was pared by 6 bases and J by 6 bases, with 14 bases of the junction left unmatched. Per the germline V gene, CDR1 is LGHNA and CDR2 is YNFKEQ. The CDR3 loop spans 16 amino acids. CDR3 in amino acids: CASSRISGGIVQPQHF. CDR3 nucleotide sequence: TGTGCCAGCAGTCGGATATCAGGGGGAATTGTTCAGCCCCAGCATTTT.

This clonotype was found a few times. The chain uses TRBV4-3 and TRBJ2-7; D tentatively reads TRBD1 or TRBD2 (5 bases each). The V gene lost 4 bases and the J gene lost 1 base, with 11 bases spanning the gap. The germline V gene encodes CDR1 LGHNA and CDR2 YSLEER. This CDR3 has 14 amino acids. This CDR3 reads CASSPDEGSYEQYF. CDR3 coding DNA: TGCGCCAGCAGCCCAGATGAGGGGTCCTACGAGCAGTACTTC.

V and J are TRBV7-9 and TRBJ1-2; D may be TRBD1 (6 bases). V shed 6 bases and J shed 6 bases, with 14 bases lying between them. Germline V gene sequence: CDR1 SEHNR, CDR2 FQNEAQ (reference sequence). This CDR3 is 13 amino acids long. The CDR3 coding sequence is TGTGCCAGCAGTCGCGCAGGGGAGAATGGCTACACCTTC. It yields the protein CASSRAGENGYTF.

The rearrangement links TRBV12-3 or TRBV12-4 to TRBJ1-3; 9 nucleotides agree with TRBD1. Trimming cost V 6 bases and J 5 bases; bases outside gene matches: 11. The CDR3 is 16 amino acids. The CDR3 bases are TGTGCCAGCAGCGCTACAGGGGGCCAACCTAGAAACACCATATATTTT. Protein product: CASSATGGQPRNTIYF.

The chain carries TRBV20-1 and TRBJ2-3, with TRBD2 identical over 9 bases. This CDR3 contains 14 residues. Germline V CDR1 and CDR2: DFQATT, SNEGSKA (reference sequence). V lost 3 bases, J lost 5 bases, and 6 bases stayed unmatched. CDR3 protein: CSASVAGAIDTQYF. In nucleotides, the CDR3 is TGCAGTGCTAGTGTAGCGGGAGCAATAGATACGCAGTATTTT.

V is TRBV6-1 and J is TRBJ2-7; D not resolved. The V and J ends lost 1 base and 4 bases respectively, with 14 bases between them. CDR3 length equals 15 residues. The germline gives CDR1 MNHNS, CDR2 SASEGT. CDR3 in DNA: TGTGCCAGCAGTGAAGGCACGCCCAATTTATACGAGCAGTACTTC. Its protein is CASSEGTPNLYEQYF.

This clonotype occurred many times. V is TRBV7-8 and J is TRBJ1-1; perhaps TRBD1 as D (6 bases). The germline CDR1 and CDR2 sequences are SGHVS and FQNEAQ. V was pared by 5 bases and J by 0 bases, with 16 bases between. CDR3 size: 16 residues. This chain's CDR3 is CASSRDRTLVNTEAFF. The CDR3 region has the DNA TGTGCCAGCAGCCGAGACAGGACGTTGGTGAACACTGAAGCTTTCTTT. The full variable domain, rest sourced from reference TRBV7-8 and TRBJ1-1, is GAGVSQSPRYKVAKRGQDVALRCDPISGHVSLFWYQQALGQGPEFLTYFQNEAQLDKSGLPSDRFFAERPEGSVSTLKIQRTQQEDSAVYLCASSRDRTLVNTEAFFGQGTRLTVV.

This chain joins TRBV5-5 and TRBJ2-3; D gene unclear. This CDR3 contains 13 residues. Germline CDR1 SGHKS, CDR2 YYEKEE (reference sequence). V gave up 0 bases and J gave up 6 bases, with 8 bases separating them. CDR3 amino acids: CASSLDLPDTQYF. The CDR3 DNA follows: TGTGCCAGCAGCTTGGATTTGCCCGATACGCAGTATTTT.

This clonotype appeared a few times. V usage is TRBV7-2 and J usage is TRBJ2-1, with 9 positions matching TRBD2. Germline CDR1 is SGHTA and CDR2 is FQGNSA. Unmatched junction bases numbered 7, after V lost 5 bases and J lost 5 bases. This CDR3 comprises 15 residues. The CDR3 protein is CASSPWTSANNEQFF. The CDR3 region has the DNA TGTGCCAGCAGCCCTTGGACTAGCGCCAACAATGAGCAGTTCTTC.

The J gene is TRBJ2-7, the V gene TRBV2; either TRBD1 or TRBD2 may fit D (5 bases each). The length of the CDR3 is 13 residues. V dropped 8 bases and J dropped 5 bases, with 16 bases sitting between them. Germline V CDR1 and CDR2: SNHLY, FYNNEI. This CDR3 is CASGTPGIHEQYF. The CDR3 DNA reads TGTGCCAGCGGGACCCCAGGGATCCACGAGCAGTACTTC.

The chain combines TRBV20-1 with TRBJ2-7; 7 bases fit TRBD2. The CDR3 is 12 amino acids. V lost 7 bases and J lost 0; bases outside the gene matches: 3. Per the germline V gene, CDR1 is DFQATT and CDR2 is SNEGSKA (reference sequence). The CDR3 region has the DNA TGCAGTGTAAGCGGGGTCTCCTACGAGCAGTACTTC. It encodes CSVSGVSYEQYF.